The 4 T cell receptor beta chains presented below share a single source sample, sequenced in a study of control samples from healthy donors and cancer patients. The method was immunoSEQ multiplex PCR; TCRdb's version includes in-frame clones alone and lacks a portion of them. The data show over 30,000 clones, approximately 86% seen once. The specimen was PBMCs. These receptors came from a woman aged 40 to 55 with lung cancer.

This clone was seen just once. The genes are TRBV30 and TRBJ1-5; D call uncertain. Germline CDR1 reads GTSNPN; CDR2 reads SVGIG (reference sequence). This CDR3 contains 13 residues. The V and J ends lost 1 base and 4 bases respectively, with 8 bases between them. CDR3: CAWSGAVNQPQHF. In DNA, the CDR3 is TGTGCCTGGAGTGGGGCGGTAAATCAGCCCCAGCATTTT. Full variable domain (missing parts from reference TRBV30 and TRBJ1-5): SQTIHQWPATLVQPVGSPLSLECTVEGTSNPNLYWYRQAAGRGLQLLFYSVGIGQISSEVPQNLSASRPQDRQFILSSKKLLLSDSGFYLCAWSGAVNQPQHFGDGTRLSIL.

The CDR3 nucleotides read TGTGCCAGCAGCTTGGTTTTTCCGGGCAACACTGAAGCTTTCTTT. Its translation: CASSLVFPGNTEAFF. The rearrangement uses TRBV5-5 and TRBJ1-1; D remains unclear. The germline V gene has CDR1 SGHKS and CDR2 YYEKEE (reference sequence). The CDR3 is 15 residues long. Between the trimmed V and J ends, which lost 0 bases and 2 bases, there was a span of 11 bases.

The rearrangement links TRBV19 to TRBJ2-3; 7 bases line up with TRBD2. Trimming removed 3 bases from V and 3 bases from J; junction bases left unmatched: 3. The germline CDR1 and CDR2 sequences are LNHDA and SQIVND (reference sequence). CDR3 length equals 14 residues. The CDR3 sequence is CASSMLAGTDTQYF. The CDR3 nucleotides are TGTGCCAGTAGTATGTTAGCGGGTACAGATACGCAGTATTTT.

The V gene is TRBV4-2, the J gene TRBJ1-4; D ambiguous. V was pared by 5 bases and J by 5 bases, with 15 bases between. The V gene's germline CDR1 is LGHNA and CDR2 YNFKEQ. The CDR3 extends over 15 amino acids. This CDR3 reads CASSVNPGQNEKLFF. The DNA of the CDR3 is TGTGCCAGCAGCGTCAACCCCGGGCAGAATGAAAAACTGTTTTTT.